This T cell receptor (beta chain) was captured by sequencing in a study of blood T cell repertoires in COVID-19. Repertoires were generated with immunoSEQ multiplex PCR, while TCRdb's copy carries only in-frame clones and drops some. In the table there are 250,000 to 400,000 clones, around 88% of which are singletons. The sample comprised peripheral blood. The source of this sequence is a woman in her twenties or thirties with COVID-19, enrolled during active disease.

The CDR3 bases are TGTGCCAGCAGCCCCGCAGCAGGGATGACTGAAGCTTTCTTT. Its translation: CASSPAAGMTEAFF. The chain is built from TRBV11-2 and TRBJ1-1; TRBD1 is a possible D gene (5 bases). Germline CDR1 and CDR2: SGHAT and FQNNGV. CDR3 length: 14 amino acids. Trimming took 5 bases from V and 5 from J, leaving 15 bases between them.